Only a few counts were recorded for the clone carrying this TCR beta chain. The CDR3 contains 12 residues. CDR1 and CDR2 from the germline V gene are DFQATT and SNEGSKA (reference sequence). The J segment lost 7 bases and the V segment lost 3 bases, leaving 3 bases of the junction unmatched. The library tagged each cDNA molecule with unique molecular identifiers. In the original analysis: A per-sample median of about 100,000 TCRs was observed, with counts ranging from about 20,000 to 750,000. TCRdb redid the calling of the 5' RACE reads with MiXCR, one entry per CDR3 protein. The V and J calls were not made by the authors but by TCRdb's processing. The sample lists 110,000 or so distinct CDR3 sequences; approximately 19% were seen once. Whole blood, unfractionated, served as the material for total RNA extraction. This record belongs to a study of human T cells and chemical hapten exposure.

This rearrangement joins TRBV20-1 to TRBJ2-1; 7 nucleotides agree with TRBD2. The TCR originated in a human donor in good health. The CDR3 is CSASGRRNEQFF. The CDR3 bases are TGCAGTGCTAGCGGGAGGCGAAATGAGCAGTTCTTC.